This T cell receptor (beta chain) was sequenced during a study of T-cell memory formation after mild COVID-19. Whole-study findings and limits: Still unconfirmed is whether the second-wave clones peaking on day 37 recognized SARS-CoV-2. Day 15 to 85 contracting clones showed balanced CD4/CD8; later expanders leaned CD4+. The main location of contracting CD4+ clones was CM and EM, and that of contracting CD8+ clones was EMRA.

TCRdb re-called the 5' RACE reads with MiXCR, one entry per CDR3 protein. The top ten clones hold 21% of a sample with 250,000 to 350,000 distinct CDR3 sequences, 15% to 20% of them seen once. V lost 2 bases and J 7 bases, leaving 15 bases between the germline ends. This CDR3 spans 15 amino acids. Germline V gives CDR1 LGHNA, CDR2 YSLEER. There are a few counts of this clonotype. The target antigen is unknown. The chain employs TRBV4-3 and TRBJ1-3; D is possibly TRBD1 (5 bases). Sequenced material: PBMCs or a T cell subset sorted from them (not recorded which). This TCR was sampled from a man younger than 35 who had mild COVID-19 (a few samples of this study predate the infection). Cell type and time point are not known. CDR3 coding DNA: TGCGCCAGCAGCCAACATAGGGACTTAGGTAACACCATATATTTT. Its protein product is CASSQHRDLGNTIYF.